This entry lists 19 T cell receptor beta chains sequenced from one sample in a study of blood T cell repertoires in COVID-19. Measured with immunoSEQ multiplex PCR; TCRdb has only the in-frame clones, and not every one. The profile shows 220,000 or so clones, around 84% of them singletons. The specimen was peripheral blood. The source is a man aged 25 to 45 with active or convalescent COVID-19.

The chain employs TRBV29-1 and TRBJ1-2, with 10 bases aligning to TRBD1. The CDR3 loop spans 13 amino acids. Germline CDR1 is SQVTM and CDR2 is ANQGSEA. V gave up 7 bases and J gave up 5 bases; unmatched junction bases: 7. The DNA for the CDR3 is TGCAGCGCAAAGGACAGGGGGAGATATGGCTACACCTTC. It is translated as CSAKDRGRYGYTF.

This chain uses TRBV28 with TRBJ1-2; D may be TRBD1 (5 bases). The V gene's germline CDR1 is MDHEN and CDR2 SYDVKM. The CDR3 contains 12 residues. Trimming left V 6 bases short and J 8 bases short, with 13 bases between. Here the CDR3 DNA reads TGTGCCAGCAGATCTGACAGTTTCGGCTACACCTTC. Protein product: CASRSDSFGYTF.

The chain is built from TRBV5-6 and TRBJ1-2; D unclear. V lost 6 bases to trimming and J lost 8 bases, with 14 bases between them. CDR3 size: 12 residues. Per the germline V gene, CDR1 is SGHDT and CDR2 is YYEEEE. In DNA, the CDR3 is TGTGCCAGCAAGAGGGTGTGGGGAGGCTACACCTTC. This gives the protein CASKRVWGGYTF.

V gene TRBV11-3 combines with J gene TRBJ2-7; perhaps TRBD2 as D (5 bases). V was shortened by 5 bases and J by 6 bases, with 11 bases between the two germline ends. The CDR3 sequence is 12 residues long. Germline V gene sequence: CDR1 SGHNT, CDR2 YENEEA. This chain's CDR3 is CASSTDYGEQYF. DNA for the CDR3: TGTGCCAGCAGCACCGACTACGGCGAGCAGTACTTC. Variable domain in full (rest from reference TRBV11-3 and TRBJ2-7): EAGVVQSPRYKIIEKKQPVAFWCNPISGHNTLYWYLQNLGQGPELLIRYENEEAVDDSQLPKDRFSAERLKGVDSTLKIQPAELGDSAVYLCASSTDYGEQYFGPGTRLTVT.

V is TRBV4-3 and J is TRBJ2-7; D may be TRBD2 (6 bases). From germline, CDR1 is LGHNA and CDR2 YSLEER. The CDR3 has 16 amino acids. V was cut by 1 base and J by 2 bases, with 15 bases left in between. DNA for the CDR3: TGCGCCAGCAGCCAAGTTGGAGGGAGAGGCCCCTACGAGCAGTACTTC. As protein: CASSQVGGRGPYEQYF.

This chain joins TRBV6-5 and TRBJ1-1; weak D call: TRBD1 (5 bases). The CDR3 spans 13 residues. Germline loops: CDR1 MNHEY, CDR2 SVGAGI. Deletions cut 6 bases from V and 4 bases from J, with 12 bases between. The DNA of the CDR3 is TGTGCCAGCAGGGGACTCTTAGGCACTGAAGCTTTCTTT. Its protein is CASRGLLGTEAFF.

The V gene is TRBV7-9, the J gene TRBJ2-2; the match to TRBD1 covers 8 bases. Unmatched junction bases numbered 6, after V lost 5 bases and J lost 7 bases. Germline-derived CDR1 and CDR2 are SEHNR and FQNEAQ (reference sequence). This CDR3 comprises 14 residues. The chain's CDR3 is CASSTTGGVGELFF. As DNA, the CDR3 is TGTGCCAGCAGCACCACAGGGGGAGTCGGGGAGCTGTTTTTT.

The J gene is TRBJ1-2, the V gene TRBV5-6, with D hard to call. V lost 1 base, J lost 7 bases, and 14 bases lay in between. This CDR3 region has 14 residues. CDR1 is SGHDT, CDR2 YYEEEE, per germline. In nucleotides, the CDR3 is TGTGCCAGCAGCTTGATCATCGGGGTTCCTGGCTACACCTTC. Translating gives CASSLIIGVPGYTF. The whole variable domain, filled in from reference TRBV5-6 and TRBJ1-2, reads DAGVTQSPTHLIKTRGQQVTLRCSPKSGHDTVSWYQQALGQGPQFIFQYYEEEERQRGNFPDRFSGHQFPNYSSELNVNALLLGDSALYLCASSLIIGVPGYTFGSGTRLTVV.

A note on this clone: Other DNA sequences in the sample encode the same CDR3. The chain joins TRBV5-1 to TRBJ1-1; 7 nucleotides match TRBD1. With V trimmed by 0 bases and J by 4 bases, 3 bases remained unmatched. This CDR3 has 14 amino acids. Germline CDR1 and CDR2: SGHRS and YFSETQ. The CDR3 spells CASSLGQGGTEAFF. The CDR3 nucleotides read TGCGCCAGCAGCTTGGGACAGGGAGGCACTGAAGCTTTCTTT.

This chain links TRBV6-2 or TRBV6-3 with TRBJ1-1, with 8 bases fitting TRBD1. CDR1 and CDR2 (germline): MNHEY, SVGEGT. The CDR3 has 14 residues. V lost 2 bases, J lost 5 bases, and 4 bases stayed unmatched. This CDR3 is CASSYRTGRTEAFF. DNA for the CDR3: TGTGCCAGCAGTTACCGGACAGGGCGGACTGAAGCTTTCTTT.

V and J are TRBV7-9 and TRBJ2-7; D is possibly TRBD2 (5 bases). V was pared by 10 bases and J by 11 bases, with 9 bases between. Germline CDR1 is SEHNR and CDR2 is FQNEAQ (reference sequence). CDR3 length: 8 residues. In DNA, the CDR3 is TGTGCCACCGGACTGGAGTACTTC. It yields the protein CATGLEYF.

The rearrangement links TRBV27 to TRBJ2-7; 13 bases fit TRBD2. There are 14 residues in the CDR3. The germline gives CDR1 MNHEY, CDR2 SMNVEV (reference sequence). With V trimmed by 5 bases and J by 6 bases, 4 bases remained unmatched. In nucleotides, the CDR3 is TGTGCCAGCAGTCCCGGACTAGCGGGGGTCGAGCAGTACTTC. Translation: CASSPGLAGVEQYF.

The rearrangement uses TRBV29-1 and TRBJ2-7, with D possibly being TRBD1 (5 bases). The CDR3 length is 14 residues. Trimming pared 0 bases from V and 2 bases from J, leaving 11 bases between. In germline, CDR1 is SQVTM, CDR2 ANQGSEA. CDR3 DNA: TGCAGCGTTGAAGACCCGACAGAGACCTACGAGCAGTACTTC. This codes for CSVEDPTETYEQYF.

CDR3 region: CASSHRTGGARNTQYF. CDR3 nucleotide sequence: TGTGCCAGCAGCCACAGGACAGGGGGCGCGAGGAATACGCAGTATTTT. The V gene is TRBV5-6, the J gene TRBJ2-3, with 11 bases lining up with TRBD1. The ends lost 4 bases at V and 7 bases at J; junction bases unmatched: 11. The CDR3 length is 16 residues. Per germline, CDR1 SGHDT and CDR2 YYEEEE.

The chain links TRBV5-1 to TRBJ2-4; TRBD2 aligns across 8 bases. This CDR3 comprises 16 residues. Germline CDR1 reads SGHRS; CDR2 reads YFSETQ. V dropped 4 bases and J dropped 6; count of bases not matched to a gene: 12. The CDR3 sequence is CASSPGGRAGGNIQYF. CDR3 bases: TGCGCCAGCAGCCCGGGGGGGCGGGCTGGAGGAAACATTCAGTACTTC. Filled out from reference TRBV5-1 and TRBJ2-4, the complete variable domain reads KAGVTQTPRYLIKTRGQQVTLSCSPISGHRSVSWYQQTPGQGLQFLFEYFSETQRNKGNFPGRFSGRQFSNSRSEMNVSTLELGDSALYLCASSPGGRAGGNIQYFGAGTRLSVL.

The chain links TRBV6-5 to TRBJ1-2; TRBD1 agrees at 8 bases. CDR3 size: 16 residues. Per germline, CDR1 MNHEY and CDR2 SVGAGI. V lost 0 bases and J lost 9; bases outside the gene matches: 12. For the CDR3, the DNA is TGTGCCAGCAGTTACTCGAGTCAGGGGGCGACCAGGAGCTACACCTTC. As protein: CASSYSSQGATRSYTF.

The chain combines TRBV2 with TRBJ1-6; 9 bases fit TRBD1. The V and J ends lost 10 bases and 8 bases, in that order; junction bases with no gene match: 9. CDR3 size: 14 residues. Per germline, CDR1 SNHLY and CDR2 FYNNEI. CDR3 coding DNA: TGTGCCACTTCCGACAGGGGGTTCGATTCACCCCTCCACTTT. It translates to CATSDRGFDSPLHF.

CDR3 protein: CASSLGVYGGASVAETQYF. CDR3 bases: TGTGCCAGCAGCTTAGGGGTTTACGGGGGGGCGTCTGTCGCAGAGACCCAGTACTTC. The chain recombines TRBV7-2 with TRBJ2-5; 8 positions match TRBD2. This CDR3 spans 19 amino acids. Germline loops: CDR1 SGHTA, CDR2 FQGNSA. After removal of 1 base from V and 4 bases from J, the junction contained 17 bases not matched to a gene.

V gene TRBV10-3 combines with J gene TRBJ2-7, with D possibly being TRBD1 (5 bases). Trimming cost V 6 bases and J 1 base, with 7 bases left between them. The CDR3 loop spans 12 amino acids. CDR1 ENHRY and CDR2 SYGVKD come from the germline V gene. This CDR3 reads CAISTGSYEQYF. For the CDR3, the DNA is TGTGCCATCAGCACAGGTTCCTACGAGCAGTACTTC.